The text below deals with one TCR beta chain. As yet, its antigen is unknown. The sample belongs to a study of T cell responses to AZD1222 COVID-19 vaccine. The CDR3 is 16 residues long. V dropped 4 bases and J dropped 2; count of bases not matched to a gene: 7. CDR1 is SGHTA and CDR2 is FQGNSA in the germline V gene. Second doses at about 4 or about 12 weeks were pooled. Study-wide points: Sampled repertoires all dated from after the peak T cell response. Possibly, clonal diversity was underestimated; donors were largely white British and included more females. The study identified only a handful of AZD1222 recipients as seropositive at baseline.

Repertoires were generated with immunoSEQ multiplex PCR, while TCRdb's copy carries only in-frame clones and drops some. The sample has some 100,000 clones; around 88% are singletons. J is TRBJ2-2 and V is TRBV7-2; TRBD1 matches at 7 bases. Sequences were derived from peripheral blood, sampled 28 days after the second AZD1222 dose. The sequence derives from an adult who received the AZD1222 COVID-19 vaccine. In DNA form, the CDR3 reads TGTGCCAGCAGCTGGGCCGGGACAGCTAACACCGGGGAGCTGTTTTTT. This gives the protein CASSWAGTANTGELFF.